Following are 20 T cell receptor beta chains from one sample sequenced in a study of blood T cells in healthy people across ages. Primed by a sample-barcoded 5' primer and a J-beta primer mix, a second PCR proceeded for 7 to 11 cycles. TCRdb processed the 5' RACE reads anew with MiXCR; each CDR3 protein has one entry. The sample has over 600,000 distinct CDR3 sequences, around 50% seen once; the top ten hold 15% to 20%. Sequencing input: blood. These receptors originate from an older man in good health.

This clonotype was counted between two and nine times. This chain uses TRBV20-1 with TRBJ2-1; possibly TRBD2 for D (6 bases). The CDR3 loop spans 14 amino acids. Germline CDR1 reads DFQATT; CDR2 reads SNEGSKA (reference sequence). V shed 1 base and J shed 7 bases, with 14 bases lying between them. CDR3 region: CSARGPGSSNEQFF. The CDR3 DNA reads as TGCAGTGCTAGAGGACCCGGGAGTTCGAATGAGCAGTTCTTC.

The rearrangement joins TRBV12-3 or TRBV12-4 to TRBJ1-4; D unresolved. The ends were cut back, 4 bases at V and 2 bases at J, with 5 bases in the middle. The CDR3 spans 13 residues. The CDR3 DNA follows: TGTGCCAGCAGTTCCGGGACTAATGAAAAACTGTTTTTT. Protein sequence: CASSSGTNEKLFF.

As regards this clonotype: The junction differs from germline at one of its ends, possibly a read error. The V and J genes are TRBV6-6 and TRBJ2-1, with D unresolved. From germline, CDR1 is MNHNY and CDR2 SVGAGI (reference sequence). The CDR3 is made up of 13 amino acids. The CDR3 is CASRGAAYNERFF. The CDR3, as DNA: TGTGCCAGCAGAGGCGCGGCCTACAATGAGCGGTTCTTC.

This clonotype has just a few counts. The chain has TRBV12-3 or TRBV12-4 and TRBJ2-4; D is possibly TRBD2 (7 bases). Trimming took off 7 bases at V and 0 bases at J, with 16 bases between the two ends. This CDR3 comprises 16 residues. Written as DNA, the CDR3 is TGTGCCAGCACCTCAAGGGGGGGGCTAGCCAAAAACATTCAGTACTTC. Residues: CASTSRGGLAKNIQYF.

The chain joins TRBV4-3 to TRBJ1-4, with a possible D match to TRBD1 (5 bases). Trimming stripped 2 bases from V and 7 bases from J, with 11 bases between. The CDR3 is 14 residues long. The V gene's germline CDR1 is LGHNA and CDR2 YSLEER. The CDR3 bases are TGCGCCAGCAGCCAAATAGGGGTTCGTGAAAAACTGTTTTTT. Amino acids: CASSQIGVREKLFF.

This clonotype was seen just once. V and J are TRBV7-2 and TRBJ2-1; 11 bases map to TRBD2. CDR3 length equals 16 residues. Germline V gene lookup returns CDR1 SGHTA and CDR2 FQGNSA. V lost 5 bases, J lost 2 bases, and 5 bases stayed unmatched. In DNA, the CDR3 is TGTGCCAGCAGCCAACTAGCGGGAGTGACCTACAATGAGCAGTTCTTC. It is translated as CASSQLAGVTYNEQFF. Filled out from reference TRBV7-2 and TRBJ2-1, the complete variable domain reads GAGVSQSPSNKVTEKGKDVELRCDPISGHTALYWYRQSLGQGLEFLIYFQGNSAPDKSGLPSDRFSAERTGGSVSTLTIQRTQQEDSAVYLCASSQLAGVTYNEQFFGPGTRLTVL.

This clonotype ranks as medium-sized (0.01 to 0.1%). The chain is built from TRBV29-1 and TRBJ2-7, with 11 bases identical to TRBD2. Germline V gene sequence: CDR1 SQVTM, CDR2 ANQGSEA. With 4 bases clipped from V and 6 bases from J, the junction kept 8 bases outside the gene matches. There are 14 residues in the CDR3. CDR3 coding DNA: TGCAGCGTTGCTACTAGCGGGAGTATTAGCGAGCAGTACTTC. It codes for CSVATSGSISEQYF.

This chain joins TRBV7-9 and TRBJ2-1, with D perhaps TRBD2 (6 bases). This CDR3 region has 15 residues. The germline gives CDR1 SEHNR, CDR2 FQNEAQ (reference sequence). Trimming stripped 5 bases from V and 4 bases from J, with 15 bases between. The CDR3 spells CASSPPGGLYNEQFF. The CDR3 coding sequence is TGTGCCAGCAGCCCCCCAGGAGGGTTATACAATGAGCAGTTCTTC.

In DNA form, the CDR3 reads TGCAGCGGCAACGGGCCTCACCAAGAGACCCAGTACTTC. Its translation is CSGNGPHQETQYF. This chain uses TRBV29-1 with TRBJ2-5; D call uncertain. The CDR3 sequence is 13 residues long. The germline V gene encodes CDR1 SQVTM and CDR2 ANQGSEA. V was shortened by 7 bases and J by 0 bases, with 12 bases between the two germline ends.

V usage is TRBV30 and J usage is TRBJ2-2; 7 bases are shared with TRBD2. There are 14 residues in the CDR3. Per the germline V gene, CDR1 is GTSNPN and CDR2 is SVGIG (reference sequence). J was trimmed by 5 bases and V by 4 bases; bases with no gene match: 7. The CDR3 coding sequence is TGTGCCTGGAATAGGGAGGGAATAACCGGGGAGCTGTTTTTT. It encodes CAWNREGITGELFF.

The V gene is TRBV30, the J gene TRBJ1-2, with D hard to call. The germline V and J ends were trimmed by 5 bases and 7 bases, with 17 bases remaining between them. This CDR3 spans 13 amino acids. CDR1 is GTSNPN and CDR2 is SVGIG in the germline V gene (reference sequence). The CDR3 DNA is TGTGCCTGGGGAGAAACTGTCGGCGGTGGCTACACCTTC. Its translation is CAWGETVGGGYTF.

V gene TRBV7-2 combines with J gene TRBJ2-1, with D possibly TRBD1 on 7 matching bases. CDR1 is SGHTA and CDR2 is FQGNSA in the germline V gene. The CDR3 consists of 13 residues. The V end lost 7 bases, the J end lost 4 bases, and 11 bases lay between the germline ends. The CDR3 loop is CASIRGVYNEQFF. DNA for the CDR3: TGTGCCAGCATCAGGGGGGTATACAATGAGCAGTTCTTC.

J is TRBJ2-3 and V is TRBV5-1; 10 nucleotides line up with TRBD2. Germline V gene sequence: CDR1 SGHRS, CDR2 YFSETQ. The CDR3 covers 17 residues. V shed 1 base, J shed 8 bases, and the junction held 13 bases outside the gene matches. This chain's CDR3 is CASSLNLAGAAGGTQYF. CDR3 coding DNA: TGCGCCAGCAGCTTGAACCTAGCGGGAGCAGCTGGGGGTACGCAGTATTTT. Using reference TRBV5-1 and TRBJ2-3 for the parts outside the CDR3, the full variable domain is KAGVTQTPRYLIKTRGQQVTLSCSPISGHRSVSWYQQTPGQGLQFLFEYFSETQRNKGNFPGRFSGRQFSNSRSEMNVSTLELGDSALYLCASSLNLAGAAGGTQYFGPGTRLTVL.

About this clonotype: Relative to the germline gene, one junction end is altered; a read error may explain this. The rearrangement joins TRBV2 to TRBJ2-7, with TRBD2 identical over 12 bases. CDR3 length: 13 residues. CDR1 SNHLY and CDR2 FYNNEI come from the germline V gene. CDR3 nucleotides: TGTACCAGCAGTGAACTAGCGGGAGGCGAGCAGTACTTC. Protein product: CTSSELAGGEQYF. Complete variable domain (other parts from reference TRBV2 and TRBJ2-7): EPEVTQTPSHQVTQMGQEVILRCVPISNHLYFYWYRQILGQKVEFLVSFYNNEISEKSEIFDDQFSVERPDGSNFTLKIRSTKLEDSAMYFCTSSELAGGEQYFGPGTRLTVT.

This clonotype was counted only a few times. The J gene is TRBJ1-6, the V gene TRBV28; 8 positions agree with TRBD1. Trimming cost V 4 bases and J 9 bases; bases outside gene matches: 11. The CDR3 runs to 16 residues. Germline V CDR1 and CDR2: MDHEN, SYDVKM. CDR3 coding DNA: TGTGCCAGCAGTTCACTTGACAGGGGTAGAAGTTCACCCCTCCACTTT. Translation gives CASSSLDRGRSSPLHF.

There are a few counts of this clonotype. The chain uses TRBV7-3 and TRBJ2-5; D gene ambiguous. The V gene lost 2 bases and the J gene lost 1 base, with 8 bases spanning the gap. This CDR3 is 14 amino acids long. Looked up from germline, CDR1 is SGHTA and CDR2 is FQGTGA. Here the CDR3 reads CASSLLSSQETQYF. The DNA of the CDR3 is TGTGCCAGCAGCTTACTTTCGTCCCAAGAGACCCAGTACTTC.

This clonotype was counted only a few times. V and J are TRBV14 and TRBJ2-1, with D possibly TRBD1 on 7 matching bases. V was pared by 9 bases and J by 0 bases, with 18 bases between. The CDR3 extends over 16 amino acids. Looked up from germline, CDR1 is SGHDN and CDR2 is FVKESK. Written as DNA, the CDR3 is TGTGCCAGTTCTGGAGGGGCAGGGGGCTCCTACAATGAGCAGTTCTTC. It is translated as CASSGGAGGSYNEQFF. Based on the CDR3 plus reference TRBV14 and TRBJ2-1, the full variable domain is EAGVTQFPSHSVIEKGQTVTLRCDPISGHDNLYWYRRVMGKEIKFLLHFVKESKQDESGMPNNRFLAERTGGTYSTLKVQPAELEDSGVYFCASSGGAGGSYNEQFFGPGTRLTVL.

This clonotype has more than one count but fewer than ten. This chain links TRBV5-1 with TRBJ2-6, with 8 bases identical to TRBD1. Germline trimming cut 0 bases from V and 6 bases from J; bases unmatched to any gene: 14. CDR3 length: 19 amino acids. The germline CDR1 and CDR2 sequences are SGHRS and YFSETQ. CDR3 amino acids: CASSLEAGQVPFEANVLTF. DNA of the CDR3: TGCGCCAGCAGCTTGGAGGCGGGACAGGTCCCTTTCGAGGCCAACGTCCTGACTTTC.

The chain combines TRBV5-1 with TRBJ2-7; 12 bases line up with TRBD2. CDR1 SGHRS and CDR2 YFSETQ come from the germline V gene. The CDR3 is made up of 15 amino acids. The trim removed 0 bases at V and 5 bases at J, leaving 3 bases unmatched. The chain's CDR3 is CASSLELAGGHEQYF. CDR3 nucleotides: TGCGCCAGCAGCTTGGAGCTAGCGGGAGGGCACGAGCAGTACTTC. Full variable domain (missing parts from reference TRBV5-1 and TRBJ2-7): KAGVTQTPRYLIKTRGQQVTLSCSPISGHRSVSWYQQTPGQGLQFLFEYFSETQRNKGNFPGRFSGRQFSNSRSEMNVSTLELGDSALYLCASSLELAGGHEQYFGPGTRLTVT.

V usage is TRBV9 and J usage is TRBJ2-7; the D is unclear. The germline gives CDR1 SGDLS, CDR2 YYNGEE. V was cut by 7 bases and J by 0 bases, with 17 bases left in between. This CDR3 is 15 amino acids long. CDR3 sequence (DNA): TGTGCCAGCTCTCAAGACGGGCGTACCTCCTACGAGCAGTACTTC. Protein product: CASSQDGRTSYEQYF.